The 11 T cell receptor beta chains below come from one sample, sequenced in a study of CD8+ T cells in alopecia areata. In each case, RNA was isolated and then reverse transcribed into cDNA as the sequencing template. Profiled with immunoSEQ multiplex PCR; TCRdb holds only in-frame clones, not every one. The table lists 110,000 or so clones, 56% of them singletons. Noted treatment: oral pan-JAK inhibitor, 5-10 mg twice daily. This sample comprised CD4+ T cells sorted from blood, obtained at week 24, from a patient treated with tofacitinib. These receptors originate from a human donor with alopecia areata.

This rearrangement joins TRBV10-3 to TRBJ2-5, with 7 bases identical to TRBD2. This CDR3 has 13 amino acids. The J segment lost 5 bases and the V segment lost 8 bases, leaving 8 bases of the junction unmatched. Looked up from germline, CDR1 is ENHRY and CDR2 is SYGVKD. This CDR3 reads CAIAPGGGETQYF. DNA for the CDR3: TGTGCCATCGCCCCGGGGGGTGGGGAGACCCAGTACTTC.

The V and J genes are TRBV6-1 and TRBJ1-5; TRBD1 agrees at 9 bases. V shed 8 bases and J 5 bases; nucleotides not matched to a gene: 10. This CDR3 is built from 15 residues. Germline values: CDR1 MNHNS, CDR2 SASEGT. The CDR3 nucleotides are TGTGCCAGCCTTAAGGGGGACAGGGAGTATCAGCCCCAGCATTTT. Amino acid sequence: CASLKGDREYQPQHF.

As for this clone: The junction does not match germline at one end; this may be a read error. The CDR3 reads CATSRGSSGKNTGELLF. Written as DNA, the CDR3 is TGTGCCACCAGCAGAGGCTCTAGCGGGAAGAACACCGGGGAGCTGCTTTTT. The V call is TRBV15, the J call TRBJ2-2; TRBD2 agrees at 9 bases. The V gene's germline CDR1 is LNHNV and CDR2 YYDKDF (reference sequence). There are 17 residues in the CDR3.

The V and J genes are TRBV28 and TRBJ2-1; no firm D call. The CDR3 loop spans 11 amino acids. The V gene lost 2 bases and the J gene lost 7 bases, with 3 bases spanning the gap. Germline CDR1 and CDR2: MDHEN and SYDVKM. The CDR3: CASSLRNEQFF. CDR3 bases: TGTGCCAGCAGTTTACGAAATGAGCAGTTCTTC.

The V gene is TRBV7-3, the J gene TRBJ1-1; 9 bases line up with TRBD1. CDR1 is SGHTA, CDR2 FQGTGA, per germline. The CDR3 length is 15 residues. Trimming cost V 4 bases and J 4 bases; bases outside gene matches: 7. The CDR3 nucleotides read TGTGCCAGCAGCTCACAGGGACAGGGACGCACTGAAGCTTTCTTT. Protein product: CASSSQGQGRTEAFF.

The V and J genes are TRBV7-2 and TRBJ2-1, with a tentative D call TRBD2 (7 bases). Trimming took 1 base from V and 6 from J, leaving 19 bases between them. The germline CDR1 and CDR2 sequences are SGHTA and FQGNSA. The CDR3 consists of 17 residues. The CDR3 here is CASSLGWVGGRGNEQFF. DNA for the CDR3: TGTGCCAGCAGCTTAGGATGGGTCGGGGGGCGTGGCAATGAGCAGTTCTTC. Using reference TRBV7-2 and TRBJ2-1 for the parts outside the CDR3, the full variable domain is GAGVSQSPSNKVTEKGKDVELRCDPISGHTALYWYRQSLGQGLEFLIYFQGNSAPDKSGLPSDRFSAERTGGSVSTLTIQRTQQEDSAVYLCASSLGWVGGRGNEQFFGPGTRLTVL.

The table lists this clone with a few counts. The chain links TRBV4-3 to TRBJ1-1; D ambiguous. CDR1 and CDR2 (germline): LGHNA, YSLEER. The CDR3 spans 16 residues. Trimming pared 1 base from V and 5 bases from J, leaving 17 bases between. CDR3 nucleotides: TGCGCCAGCAGCCAAGGGCCGGGATTTATGAGGACTGAAGCTTTCTTT. It translates to CASSQGPGFMRTEAFF.

This sequence joins TRBV7-9 and TRBJ2-2, with 7 bases that match TRBD2. This CDR3 has 15 amino acids. Unmatched junction bases numbered 7, after V lost 4 bases and J lost 5 bases. CDR1 SEHNR and CDR2 FQNEAQ come from the germline V gene (reference sequence). CDR3 nucleotide sequence: TGTGCCAGCAGCTGGGACTATACCTCAACCGGGGAGCTGTTTTTT. This translates into CASSWDYTSTGELFF.

This clone was seen a few times. The chain combines TRBV11-2 with TRBJ2-3; maybe TRBD2 (5 bases). Germline lookup yields CDR1 SGHAT and CDR2 FQNNGV. V gave up 5 bases and J gave up 0 bases, with 15 bases separating them. This CDR3 is built from 16 residues. The chain's CDR3 is CASSPRSGRSTDTQYF. The CDR3, as DNA: TGTGCCAGCAGCCCCCGAAGCGGAAGGAGCACAGATACGCAGTATTTT.

The rearrangement uses TRBV4-3 and TRBJ2-2; 13 bases are shared with TRBD2. In germline, CDR1 is LGHNA, CDR2 YSLEER. This CDR3 has 19 residues. V dropped 2 bases and J dropped 3; count of bases not matched to a gene: 9. CDR3: CASSQRLAGGPDYTGELFF. Here the CDR3 DNA reads TGCGCCAGCAGCCAACGACTAGCGGGGGGCCCCGACTACACCGGGGAGCTGTTTTTT.

The chain links TRBV5-1 to TRBJ1-2; 8 bases map to TRBD1. The ends lost 1 base at V and 4 bases at J; junction bases unmatched: 3. This CDR3 is 14 amino acids long. The V gene's germline CDR1 is SGHRS and CDR2 YFSETQ. For the CDR3, the DNA is TGCGCCAGCAGCTTGTGGACAGGGATCTATGGCTACACCTTC. It specifies CASSLWTGIYGYTF.